The rows below give T cell receptor beta chains drawn from one sample of a study of blood T cell repertoires in COVID-19. The protocol was immunoSEQ multiplex PCR, while the TCRdb copy is restricted to in-frame clones and leaves out a portion. The data show around 200,000 clones, 83% seen once. Sequencing was done on a sample of peripheral blood. The receptors derive from a woman aged 25-40 years with COVID-19, enrolled during active disease. CDR3s include the opening cysteine and the closing phenylalanine or tryptophan. The order of the fields is clone size, J gene, D gene, V gene, CDR3 DNA, CDR3 protein. A D gene is named only where the DNA matches it firmly. A clone size is listed for some rows: how often the clone was seen (once, few, many), or a class if it is expanded.

. | TRBJ1-5 | . | TRBV20-1 | TGCAGTGCTAGTAACAGGGATCAGCCCCAGCATTTT | CSASNRDQPQHF
. | TRBJ2-2 | . | TRBV21-1 | TGTGCCAGCATAGAGAACACCGGGGAGCTGTTTTTT | CASIENTGELFF
few | TRBJ1-5 | . | TRBV2 | TGTGCCAGCAGCAGCGACAGTTATAGCAATCAGCCCCAGCATTTT | CASSSDSYSNQPQHF
. | TRBJ2-3 | . | TRBV7-2 | TGTGCCAGCAGCTTAGAGCATACGCAGTATTTT | CASSLEHTQYF
few | TRBJ2-3 | TRBD2 | TRBV7-2 | TGTGCCAGCAGCTTATTCGGGGGGGTGCGCGCAGATACGCAGTATTTT | CASSLFGGVRADTQYF
. | TRBJ2-7 | TRBD1 | TRBV3-1/TRBV3-2 | TGTGCCAGCAGTTTCCGACAGGGCACCTCCTACGAGCAGTACTTC | CASSFRQGTSYEQYF
. | TRBJ1-2 | TRBD1 | TRBV6-2/TRBV6-3 | TGTGCCAGCAGTTCACTCCACAGGGGGCCCTATGGCTACACCTTC | CASSSLHRGPYGYTF
. | TRBJ2-7 | TRBD2 | TRBV2 | TGTGCCAGCAGTGGACTAGCGGGAGTCTTCGAGCAGTACTTC | CASSGLAGVFEQYF
. | TRBJ2-3 | TRBD2 | TRBV27 | TGTGCCAGCAGGAGTAGCGGGAGGGCCAGGGATACGCAGTATTTT | CASRSSGRARDTQYF
. | TRBJ2-1 | . | TRBV20-1 | TGCAGTGCTTGGTCGCGAGAGCAGTTCTTC | CSAWSREQFF
few | TRBJ1-4 | TRBD1 | TRBV7-9 | TGTGCCAGCAGCCCCGACAGGGGCCCGGGTAATGAAAAACTGTTTTTT | CASSPDRGPGNEKLFF
once | TRBJ1-6 | . | TRBV7-2 | TGTGCCAGCAGCTTAGACAGGAGAATCTCCTATAATTCACCCCTCCACTTT | CASSLDRRISYNSPLHF
. | TRBJ1-6 | TRBD1 | TRBV19 | TGTGCCAGTACGACCGGGACAGGGACTAATTCACCCCTCCACTTT | CASTTGTGTNSPLHF
. | TRBJ1-2 | TRBD1 | TRBV28 | TGTGCCAGCAGGACAGGGTCTAACTATGGCTACACCTTC | CASRTGSNYGYTF
. | TRBJ1-1 | TRBD1 | TRBV13 | TGTGCCAGCAGCTTAGGCAGGGACAGTAACACTGAAGCTTTCTTT | CASSLGRDSNTEAFF
. | TRBJ1-6 | . | TRBV5-1 | TGCGCCAGCAGCCTGAGGGCAGGGGATAATTCACCCCTCCACTTT | CASSLRAGDNSPLHF
few | TRBJ1-2 | TRBD1 | TRBV11-2 | TGTGCCAGCAGCCCCCGGACAGGGGGAGGCTATGGCTACACCTTC | CASSPRTGGGYGYTF
. | TRBJ1-2 | . | TRBV21-1 | TGTGCCAGCAGCCGGGACAGACCTACTAACTATGGCTACACCTTC | CASSRDRPTNYGYTF
. | TRBJ1-2 | . | TRBV28 | TGTGCCAGCAGTTTTGGACAGTATGGCTACACCTTC | CASSFGQYGYTF
. | TRBJ2-3 | . | TRBV3-1/TRBV3-2 | TGTGCCAGCAGCCAAGATAAGACGTGGGGGCCAAGCACAGATACGCAGTATTTT | CASSQDKTWGPSTDTQYF
. | TRBJ1-1 | . | TRBV7-2 | TGTGCCAGCAGCTTAGACCACACTTTGAGGTTT | CASSLDHTLRF
medium-sized | TRBJ2-1 | TRBD2 | TRBV6-4 | TGTGCCAGCAGTGATGGGACTAGCGGATACAATGAGCAGTTCTTC | CASSDGTSGYNEQFF
. | TRBJ2-3 | TRBD2 | TRBV18 | TGTGCCAGCTCGCTTAGCGGGGGGGCCGTAGATACGCAGTATTTT | CASSLSGGAVDTQYF